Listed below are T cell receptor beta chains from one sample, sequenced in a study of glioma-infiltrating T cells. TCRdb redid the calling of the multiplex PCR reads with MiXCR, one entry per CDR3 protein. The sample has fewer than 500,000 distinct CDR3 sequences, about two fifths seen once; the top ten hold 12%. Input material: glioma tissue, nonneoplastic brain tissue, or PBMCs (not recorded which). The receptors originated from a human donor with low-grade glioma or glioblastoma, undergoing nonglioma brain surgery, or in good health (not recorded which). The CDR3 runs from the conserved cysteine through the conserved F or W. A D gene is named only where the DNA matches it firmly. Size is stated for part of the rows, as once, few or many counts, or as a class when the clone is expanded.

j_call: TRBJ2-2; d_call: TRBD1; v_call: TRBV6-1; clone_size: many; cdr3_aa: CASSKTGGDGTGELFF; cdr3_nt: TGTGCCAGCAGCAAGACAGGGGGAGATGGCACCGGGGAGCTGTTTTTT
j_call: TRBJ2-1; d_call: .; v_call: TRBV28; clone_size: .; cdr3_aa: CASSFRTSRYNEQFF; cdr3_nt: TGTGCCAGCAGCTTTAGAACTAGCAGATACAATGAGCAGTTCTTC
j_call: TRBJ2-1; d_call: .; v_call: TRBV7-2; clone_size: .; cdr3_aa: CASSQDATSFGEQFF; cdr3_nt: TGCGCCAGCAGCCAAGATGCTACTAGCTTTGGAGAGCAGTTCTTC
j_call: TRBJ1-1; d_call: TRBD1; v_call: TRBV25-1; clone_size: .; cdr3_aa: CVSSEYGTGTRNTEAFF; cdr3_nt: TGTGTTAGCAGTGAATATGGGACAGGGACCAGAAACACTGAAGCTTTCTTT
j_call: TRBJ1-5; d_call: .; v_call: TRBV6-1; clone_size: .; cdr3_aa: CASTPGGSDQPQHF; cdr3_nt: TGTGCCAGCACCCCCGGCGGGAGTGATCAGCCCCAGCATTTT
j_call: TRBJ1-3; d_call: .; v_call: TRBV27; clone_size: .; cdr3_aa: CASGPVPPSGNTIHF; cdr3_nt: TGTGCCAGCGGTCCCGTTCCCCCCTCTGGAAACACCATACATTTT
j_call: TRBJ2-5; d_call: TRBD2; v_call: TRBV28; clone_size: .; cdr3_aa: CASSFPTPGLAGWQETQYF; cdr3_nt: TGTGCCAGCAGTTTCCCGACTCCTGGACTAGCGGGATGGCAAGAGACCCAGTACTTC
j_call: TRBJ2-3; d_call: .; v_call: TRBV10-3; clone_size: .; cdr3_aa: CAISDRVSYTDTQYF; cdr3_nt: TGTGCCATCAGTGACCGCGTGAGTTACACAGATACGCAGTATTTT
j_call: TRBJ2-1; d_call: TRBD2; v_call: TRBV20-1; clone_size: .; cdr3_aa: CSASGIAGINEQFF; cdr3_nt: TGCAGTGCTAGTGGAATAGCGGGAATCAATGAGCAGTTCTTC
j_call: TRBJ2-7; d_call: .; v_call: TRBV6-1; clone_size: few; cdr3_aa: CASSEGGGRQQYF; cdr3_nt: TGTGCCAGCAGTGAGGGGGGGGGCCGGCAGCAGTACTTC
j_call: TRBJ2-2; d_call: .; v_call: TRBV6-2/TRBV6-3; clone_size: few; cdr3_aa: CASSWDTRNTGELFF; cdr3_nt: TGTGCCAGCAGTTGGGACACCCGGAACACCGGGGAGCTGTTTTTT
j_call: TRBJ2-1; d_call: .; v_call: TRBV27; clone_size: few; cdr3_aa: CASSLGTSSGQFF; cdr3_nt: TGTGCCAGCAGTTTGGGTACTTCGAGTGGGCAGTTCTTC
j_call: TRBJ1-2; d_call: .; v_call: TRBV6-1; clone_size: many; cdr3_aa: CASSEDRNYGYTF; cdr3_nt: TGTGCCAGCAGTGAGGACAGAAACTATGGCTACACCTTC
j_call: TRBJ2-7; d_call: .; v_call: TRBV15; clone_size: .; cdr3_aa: CATSRGNNEQYF; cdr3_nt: TGTGCCACCAGCAGAGGTAACAACGAGCAGTACTTC
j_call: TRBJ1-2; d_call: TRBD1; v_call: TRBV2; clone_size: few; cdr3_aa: CAGRTGDYGYTF; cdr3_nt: TGTGCCGGCCGGACAGGGGACTATGGCTACACCTTC